These 27 T cell receptor beta chains share one sample of origin, sequenced in a study of graft-versus-host responses after intestinal transplantation. CFSE-labeled responder cells (about 200,000) were plated with about 200,000 irradiated, violet-dye-labeled stimulator cells. Using immunoSEQ multiplex PCR, the repertoire was profiled, and TCRdb retains in-frame clones only, with some absent. The top ten hold about 5.5% of the sample, which has several thousand clones, about 28% seen once. The sample in question was alloreactive CD8+ T cells from a mixed lymphocyte reaction culture, obtained before transplantation. As for subset: CFSE-low proliferating T cells sorted from roughly six-day pre-transplant mixed lymphocyte reaction (GvH or HvG direction). Source of these receptors: a human patient who was an organ donor for intestinal transplantation.

This chain links TRBV5-1 with TRBJ2-1, with 7 bases that match TRBD2. Germline CDR1 SGHRS, CDR2 YFSETQ. The CDR3 runs 12 residues. The V segment lost 7 bases and the J segment 7 bases; nucleotides outside the gene matches: 5. Here the CDR3 reads CASAASGNEQFF. In DNA form, the CDR3 reads TGCGCCAGCGCGGCTAGCGGAAATGAGCAGTTCTTC.

Notes on this clone: With a much larger clone just one base away, this may be a read error. The chain joins TRBV4-2 to TRBJ1-2; D gene ambiguous. V lost 1 base and J 0 bases, leaving 6 bases between the germline ends. Germline-derived CDR1 and CDR2 are LGHNA and YNFKEQ. The length of the CDR3 is 14 residues. CDR3 amino acids: CASSQVGSNYGYTF. Here the CDR3 DNA reads TGTGCCAGCAGCCAAGTCGGATCTAACTATGGCTACACCTTC.

This clone was observed a handful of times. The chain is built from TRBV6-5 and TRBJ1-1, with TRBD1 as a possible D gene (6 bases). Germline CDR1 and CDR2: MNHEY and SVGAGI. CDR3 size: 14 residues. V lost 4 bases and J lost 3, with 12 bases in between. CDR3 nucleotide sequence: TGTGCCAGCAGTTTACAGGGTTCGTACACTGAAGCTTTCTTT. The encoded protein is CASSLQGSYTEAFF.

The chain combines TRBV7-4 with TRBJ2-5; 13 bases line up with TRBD2. The length of the CDR3 is 18 residues. The J segment lost 1 base and the V segment lost 2 bases, leaving 7 bases of the junction unmatched. Per the germline V gene, CDR1 is SGHVT and CDR2 is SQSDAQ. This CDR3 reads CASSLYGLAGETQETQYF. CDR3 coding DNA: TGTGCCAGCAGCTTATATGGACTAGCGGGGGAGACCCAAGAGACCCAGTACTTC.

By proportion, this clone is medium-sized. The rearrangement joins TRBV6-6 to TRBJ1-1; unclear D gene. Germline CDR1 reads MNHNY; CDR2 reads SVGAGI (reference sequence). V lost 2 bases and J lost 10, with 8 bases in between. The CDR3 sequence is 11 residues long. CDR3 amino acids: CASSYDGGAFF. DNA of the CDR3: TGTGCCAGCAGTTACGATGGAGGAGCTTTCTTT.

This clone was counted only a few times. The CDR3 region is CASSPQREEQYF. The DNA of the CDR3 is TGTGCCAGCAGCCCGCAGCGGGAGGAGCAGTACTTC. This chain connects TRBV7-9 to TRBJ2-7; 8 bases fit TRBD2. J gave up 7 bases and V 5 bases, and 4 bases lay outside the gene matches. The germline V gene encodes CDR1 SEHNR and CDR2 FQNEAQ (reference sequence). There are 12 residues in the CDR3.

The chain joins TRBV11-3 to TRBJ1-3; tentative D call: TRBD1 (6 bases). The CDR3 runs to 14 residues. V was pared by 10 bases and J by 0 bases, with 13 bases between. The germline CDR1 and CDR2 sequences are SGHNT and YENEEA. CDR3 DNA sequence: TGTGCCAAAACCGGGGGGCGCTCTGGAAACACCATATATTTT. Translating gives CAKTGGRSGNTIYF.

The chain recombines TRBV9 with TRBJ2-5; the D gene could be TRBD1 or TRBD2 (7 bases each). The germline V gene has CDR1 SGDLS and CDR2 YYNGEE. V was shortened by 3 bases and J by 0 bases, with 18 bases between the two germline ends. This CDR3 has 17 residues. CDR3 nucleotide sequence: TGTGCCAGCAGCGGAGGGGAGGGGGCATTCCACCAAGAGACCCAGTACTTC. Amino acid sequence: CASSGGEGAFHQETQYF.

The chain employs TRBV9 and TRBJ2-7; 7 nucleotides line up with TRBD1. The CDR3 is made up of 16 amino acids. V gave up 0 bases and J gave up 2 bases; unmatched junction bases: 8. Germline V gene sequence: CDR1 SGDLS, CDR2 YYNGEE. DNA of the CDR3: TGTGCCAGCAGCGTAGAAGTGGGACAGCCGACCTACGAGCAGTACTTC. Amino acid sequence: CASSVEVGQPTYEQYF.

In this sample, this clone turned up a few times. Compared with germline, one end of the junction differs, possibly owing to a read error. The chain employs TRBV5-5 and TRBJ2-5; 7 positions match TRBD2. The J call may be incorrect, as the DNA end agrees better with TRBJ2-7. CDR3 length: 16 residues. The germline V gene has CDR1 SGHKS and CDR2 YYEKEE (reference sequence). CDR3 loop: CASSQDVAGPGYEQYF. DNA of the CDR3: TGCGCCAGCAGCCAAGATGTAGCGGGCCCTGGGTACGAGCAGTACTTC.

The chain employs TRBV14 and TRBJ2-3; TRBD1 is a possible D gene (5 bases). CDR1 is SGHDN and CDR2 is FVKESK in the germline V gene. Deletions cut 1 base from V and 0 bases from J, with 8 bases between. The CDR3 totals 15 residues. CDR3 sequence: CASSQGQTSTDTQYF. The CDR3 DNA is TGTGCCAGCAGCCAAGGACAGACCAGCACAGATACGCAGTATTTT.

This clone was seen a handful of times. This chain uses TRBV5-1 with TRBJ1-1; D is ambiguous. Trimming removed 0 bases at V and 5 bases at J, with 8 bases between. Germline values: CDR1 SGHRS, CDR2 YFSETQ. This CDR3 comprises 13 residues. DNA for the CDR3: TGCGCCAGCAGCTTGGCTTGGTGGACTGAAGCTTTCTTT. Amino acid sequence: CASSLAWWTEAFF.

The table lists this clone with a few counts. The genes are TRBV5-8 and TRBJ1-5; TRBD1 matches at 11 bases. V lost 2 bases and J lost 5; bases outside the gene matches: 6. Germline CDR1 and CDR2: SGHTS and YDEGEE. The CDR3 has 16 amino acids. The CDR3 nucleotides read TGTGCCAGCAGCTTTGGGACAGGGGGTGAATATCAGCCCCAGCATTTT. Protein: CASSFGTGGEYQPQHF.

This sequence joins TRBV5-1 and TRBJ2-1; D is undetermined. V dropped 4 bases and J dropped 8 bases, with 13 bases sitting between them. Germline V lookup: CDR1 SGHRS, CDR2 YFSETQ. The CDR3 consists of 13 residues. The CDR3 nucleotides read TGCGCCAGCAGCCGTCTCGCAGGCCATGAGCAGTTCTTC. Translation: CASSRLAGHEQFF.

The gene calls are TRBV15 and TRBJ1-1; D remains unclear. V was trimmed by 1 base and J by 0 bases, leaving 6 bases between them. CDR3 length equals 14 residues. Per the germline V gene, CDR1 is LNHNV and CDR2 is YYDKDF (reference sequence). CDR3 region: CATSRARVNTEAFF. CDR3 coding DNA: TGTGCCACCAGCAGAGCCCGGGTGAACACTGAAGCTTTCTTT.

The CDR3 nucleotides are TGTGCCAGCAGCCCGAGTAGGGGGGTTTGGGATTCACCCCTCCACTTT. Its translation: CASSPSRGVWDSPLHF. The chain uses TRBV11-2 and TRBJ1-6; D might be TRBD1 (6 bases). CDR3 length: 16 residues. V was pared by 5 bases and J by 8 bases, with 19 bases between. Germline V lookup: CDR1 SGHAT, CDR2 FQNNGV.

The chain combines TRBV5-4 with TRBJ2-1; D unclear. Trimming left V 2 bases short and J 5 bases short, with 14 bases between. The length of the CDR3 is 15 residues. Germline CDR1 SGHNT, CDR2 YYREEE (reference sequence). The CDR3 region is CASSFGVALHNEQFF. DNA for the CDR3: TGTGCCAGCAGCTTCGGAGTAGCTCTACACAATGAGCAGTTCTTC.

The chain recombines TRBV10-3 with TRBJ1-2; D may be TRBD1 (5 bases). This CDR3 contains 13 residues. With 7 bases removed from V and 4 bases from J, the gap between germline ends came to 13 bases. Germline assignment: CDR1 ENHRY and CDR2 SYGVKD. CDR3 residues: CAITQDISYGYTF. CDR3 sequence (DNA): TGTGCCATCACCCAGGACATATCCTATGGCTACACCTTC.

By sample share, this clone is medium-sized. The V call is TRBV5-8, the J call TRBJ2-7; D uncertain. Germline CDR1 reads SGHTS; CDR2 reads YDEGEE. V lost 0 bases to trimming and J lost 2 bases, with 0 bases between them. This CDR3 spans 11 amino acids. The chain's CDR3 is CASSLAYEQYF. CDR3 in DNA: TGTGCCAGCAGCTTGGCCTACGAGCAGTACTTC.

This clone was detected a few times. The chain uses TRBV11-2 and TRBJ2-7; tentatively, D is TRBD1 (5 bases). V was trimmed by 1 base and J by 6 bases, leaving 25 bases between them. Germline-derived CDR1 and CDR2 are SGHAT and FQNNGV. CDR3 length equals 18 residues. Here the CDR3 DNA reads TGTGCCAGCAGCTTAGTGTCTGGGTGGAACCCCCTTCAGGGCGAGCAGTACTTC. This encodes CASSLVSGWNPLQGEQYF.

This clone was seen a few times. In DNA form, the CDR3 reads TGTGCCAGCAGTGAACTGGGCTTCTCTGGAAACACCATATATTTT. Its protein is CASSELGFSGNTIYF. The chain combines TRBV6-1 with TRBJ1-3; no clear D. Germline V lookup: CDR1 MNHNS, CDR2 SASEGT. Trimming took 2 bases from V and 0 from J, leaving 8 bases between them. The CDR3 contains 15 residues.

The rearrangement joins TRBV7-4 to TRBJ2-7; tentative D call: TRBD1 (6 bases). V dropped 5 bases and J dropped 5 bases, with 22 bases sitting between them. The CDR3 is 16 amino acids. In germline, CDR1 is SGHVT, CDR2 SQSDAQ. The CDR3 protein is CASSPRQALAYDEQYF. CDR3 sequence (DNA): TGTGCCAGCAGCCCGAGACAGGCCTTGGCCTACGACGAGCAGTACTTC.

This clone was observed a few times. The gene calls are TRBV6-6 and TRBJ1-6; no firm D call. V lost 3 bases, J lost 7 bases, and 7 bases lay in between. This CDR3 comprises 13 residues. Germline V gives CDR1 MNHNY, CDR2 SVGAGI (reference sequence). CDR3 in DNA: TGTGCCAGCAGTTATGTATGGAATTCACCCCTCCACTTT. Translating gives CASSYVWNSPLHF.

The chain recombines TRBV4-1 with TRBJ1-1; D might be TRBD1 (5 bases). The CDR3 covers 14 residues. The germline CDR1 and CDR2 sequences are MGHRA and YSYEKL. Trimming removed 0 bases from V and 5 bases from J, with 10 bases in between. CDR3 nucleotide sequence: TGCGCCAGCAGCCAAGAATTGAGGGGAACTGAAGCTTTCTTT. It codes for CASSQELRGTEAFF.

This clone has just a few counts. The V gene is TRBV21-1, the J gene TRBJ2-7; the table gives TRBD1 as D, unverified against the DNA. TRBV21-1 is a known pseudogene. This CDR3 comprises 16 residues. The CDR3 DNA is TGTGCCAGCAGCACCCAGGGACAGGGAGGAGCCTACGAGCAGTACTTC. Translation: CASSTQGQGGAYEQYF.

The chain links TRBV7-3 to TRBJ1-1; no firm D call. V lost 7 bases and J 3 bases, leaving 15 bases between the germline ends. Germline V gene sequence: CDR1 SGHTA, CDR2 FQGTGA. The CDR3 sequence is 14 residues long. CDR3 sequence: CASTNPRRDTEAFF. The CDR3 DNA is TGTGCCAGCACCAACCCCCGGAGGGACACTGAAGCTTTCTTT.

This chain links TRBV12-1 with TRBJ2-3; the DNA was not used to check the table's D call, TRBD2. TRBV12-1 is a recognized pseudogene. The CDR3 is 18 amino acids. The CDR3 here is CASSFALAGGPFPDTQYF. DNA of the CDR3: TGTGCCAGCAGCTTTGCACTAGCGGGGGGGCCATTCCCAGATACGCAGTATTTT.